These 21 T cell receptor beta chains originate from one sample sequenced in a study of spatial heterogeneity in lung cancer. General study points: Mutation counts in tumors were tracked by counts of expanded intratumoral alpha and beta TCRs.

TCRdb redid the calling of the 5' RACE reads with MiXCR, one entry per CDR3 protein. Among around 8,000 distinct CDR3 sequences listed, about 10% were seen once. Indicated time point: sample taken at primary tumor resection. Their antigens remain unidentified. Sequenced here: lung tumor tissue, sampled at surgery. These receptors came from a male donor with early-stage non-small cell lung cancer.

About this clonotype: A much larger clonotype is one base distant, so this may be a read error. The V gene is TRBV7-9, the J gene TRBJ2-7, with D maybe TRBD2 (6 bases). Trimming took off 3 bases at V and 6 bases at J, with 15 bases between the two ends. The CDR3 extends over 14 amino acids. CDR1 is SEHNR, CDR2 FQNEAQ, per germline (reference sequence). The CDR3 here is CASSLRDWGGEQYF. The CDR3 nucleotides are TGTGCCAGCAGCTTGCGGGATTGGGGCGGCGAGCAGTACTTC.

This clonotype occurred many times. The chain recombines TRBV6-2 or TRBV6-3 with TRBJ1-4, with D unclear. V was clipped by 0 bases and J by 8 bases, with 13 bases between them. This CDR3 comprises 15 residues. Looked up from germline, CDR1 is MNHEY and CDR2 is SVGEGT. The CDR3 region has the DNA TGTGCCAGCAGTTACTCCGGGATTTTGAACGAAAAACTGTTTTTT. Translating it yields CASSYSGILNEKLFF.

This clonotype is medium-sized in the sample. The V call is TRBV20-1, the J call TRBJ1-2; D ambiguous. The germline V gene has CDR1 DFQATT and CDR2 SNEGSKA (reference sequence). The CDR3 covers 11 residues. The V end was cut by 3 bases, the J end by 11 bases, with 13 bases between. The CDR3 nucleotides read TGCAGTGCTAGTATCCGCAGTATTTACACCTTC. Translating it yields CSASIRSIYTF.

This clonotype occurred many times. The chain is built from TRBV4-1 and TRBJ1-4, with D possibly TRBD1 on 5 matching bases. Germline V gives CDR1 MGHRA, CDR2 YSYEKL. The CDR3 extends over 16 amino acids. V was clipped by 0 bases and J by 5 bases, with 13 bases between them. The CDR3 DNA is TGCGCCAGCAGCCAAGAGGAGAGGGCAGGGAATGAAAAACTGTTTTTT. It yields the protein CASSQEERAGNEKLFF.

In this sample, this clonotype turned up many times. V and J are TRBV28 and TRBJ1-1, with a tentative D call TRBD1 (5 bases). The V end was cut by 8 bases, the J end by 6 bases, with 19 bases between. CDR1 MDHEN and CDR2 SYDVKM come from the germline V gene. The CDR3 is 14 amino acids. CDR3 protein: CASGLPGTTPEAFF. The CDR3 nucleotides are TGTGCCAGCGGGCTCCCAGGGACGACTCCTGAAGCTTTCTTT.

The CDR3, as DNA: TGCAGTGCACGGGACAGCGAAGCTTTCTTT. This encodes CSARDSEAFF. The V and J genes are TRBV20-1 and TRBJ1-1; 7 positions match TRBD1. Per germline, CDR1 DFQATT and CDR2 SNEGSKA (reference sequence). The CDR3 contains 10 residues. J was trimmed by 8 bases and V by 6 bases; bases with no gene match: 3.

This clonotype was seen ten or more times. The rearrangement joins TRBV19 to TRBJ2-1; possibly TRBD1 for D (6 bases). Trimming cost V 3 bases and J 0 bases, with 12 bases left between them. Germline V lookup: CDR1 LNHDA, CDR2 SQIVND (reference sequence). The CDR3 spans 16 residues. As DNA, the CDR3 is TGTGCCAGTAGTATTGGTTTGGACAGCTCCTACAATGAGCAGTTCTTC. Its protein product is CASSIGLDSSYNEQFF. The full variable domain, with the rest looked up from reference TRBV19 and TRBJ2-1, is DGGITQSPKYLFRKEGQNVTLSCEQNLNHDAMYWYRQDPGQGLRLIYYSQIVNDFQKGDIAEGYSVSREKKESFPLTVTSAQKNPTAFYLCASSIGLDSSYNEQFFGPGTRLTVL.

The chain uses TRBV6-5 and TRBJ2-2, with TRBD2 identical over 8 bases. The CDR3 contains 16 residues. V lost 0 bases to trimming and J lost 4 bases; unmatched junction nucleotides: 4. The germline V gene encodes CDR1 MNHEY and CDR2 SVGAGI. The CDR3 nucleotides read TGTGCCAGCAGTTACTCGAGCGGGAGTGTCACCGGGGAGCTGTTTTTT. Translating gives CASSYSSGSVTGELFF.

At least ten counts were recorded for this clonotype. This rearrangement joins TRBV18 to TRBJ1-2; D not certain. V shed 3 bases and J shed 0 bases, with 20 bases lying between them. The CDR3 spans 18 residues. Germline V gene lookup returns CDR1 KGHSH and CDR2 LQKENI. CDR3 nucleotides: TGTGCCAGCTCACCCGTCAGGACTATCGACCGAGCTAACTATGGCTACACCTTC. Translation gives CASSPVRTIDRANYGYTF.

This clonotype is a singleton in its sample. Its ends do not fully match the called genes, so a read error is possible. V gene TRBV29-1 combines with J gene TRBJ2-7, with D tentatively TRBD1 (5 bases). Per germline, CDR1 SQVTM and CDR2 ANQGSEA. The CDR3 loop spans 11 amino acids. CDR3 loop: CSVEDSGEQYF. CDR3 DNA: TGCAGCGTAGAAGACAGTGGCGAGCAGTACTTC.

This clonotype was seen repeatedly, ten times or more. The chain combines TRBV11-2 with TRBJ2-7; D perhaps matches TRBD2 (5 bases). CDR1 is SGHAT and CDR2 is FQNNGV in the germline V gene. The CDR3 is 15 residues long. The germline V and J ends were trimmed by 1 base and 2 bases, with 12 bases remaining between them. This CDR3 is CASSLVPGNAYEQYF. CDR3 nucleotide sequence: TGTGCCAGCAGCTTAGTCCCCGGGAACGCCTACGAGCAGTACTTC. Using reference TRBV11-2 and TRBJ2-7 for the parts outside the CDR3, the full variable domain is EAGVAQSPRYKIIEKRQSVAFWCNPISGHATLYWYQQILGQGPKLLIQFQNNGVVDDSQLPKDRFSAERLKGVDSTLKIQPAKLEDSAVYLCASSLVPGNAYEQYFGPGTRLTVT.

The table lists this clonotype with many counts. The chain employs TRBV28 and TRBJ2-1; possibly TRBD2 for D (5 bases). Germline CDR1 and CDR2: MDHEN and SYDVKM. The CDR3 contains 12 residues. V lost 8 bases and J lost 5, with 10 bases in between. CDR3 bases: TGTGCCAGCCGACTAACCAACAATGAGCAGTTCTTC. Translation gives CASRLTNNEQFF.

This clonotype was observed many times. CDR3 region: CSASPVGSGNTIYF. CDR3 sequence (DNA): TGCAGTGCTAGTCCTGTCGGGTCTGGAAACACCATATATTTT. The chain is built from TRBV20-1 and TRBJ1-3; D is ambiguous. The V and J ends lost 3 bases and 1 base respectively, with 10 bases between them. Germline V lookup: CDR1 DFQATT, CDR2 SNEGSKA (reference sequence). The CDR3 contains 14 residues.

This clonotype was seen many times. The chain carries TRBV9 and TRBJ2-1; tentative D call: TRBD1 (6 bases). Trimming left V 5 bases short and J 6 bases short, with 15 bases between. The V gene's germline CDR1 is SGDLS and CDR2 YYNGEE. The CDR3 loop spans 14 amino acids. CDR3 in amino acids: CASSLGQSANEQFF. The CDR3 coding sequence is TGTGCCAGCAGTCTAGGACAGTCAGCCAATGAGCAGTTCTTC. Drawing the rest from reference TRBV9 and TRBJ2-1, the complete variable domain is DSGVTQTPKHLITATGQRVTLRCSPRSGDLSVYWYQQSLDQGLQFLIQYYNGEERAKGNILERFSAQQFPDLHSELNLSSLELGDSALYFCASSLGQSANEQFFGPGTRLTVL.

The CDR3 sequence is CASSVRTSGETQYF. CDR3 nucleotide sequence: TGTGCCAGCAGTGTTAGGACTAGCGGAGAGACCCAGTACTTC. The chain has TRBV2 and TRBJ2-5; 10 bases map to TRBD2. The germline V gene has CDR1 SNHLY and CDR2 FYNNEI. After removal of 4 bases from V and 4 bases from J, the junction contained 3 bases not matched to a gene. The CDR3 is 14 amino acids.

Many counts were recorded for this clonotype. The chain couples TRBV20-1 to TRBJ2-1; D gene unclear. The germline gives CDR1 DFQATT, CDR2 SNEGSKA (reference sequence). The CDR3 length is 13 residues. The V end was cut by 3 bases, the J end by 7 bases, with 13 bases between. The CDR3 DNA is TGCAGTGCTAGGGGATTCCCCGAAAATGAGCAGTTCTTC. This gives the protein CSARGFPENEQFF.

By its share, this clonotype is medium-sized. The chain employs TRBV20-1 and TRBJ2-1, with TRBD2 matching 14 bases. The CDR3 has 19 amino acids. Germline V gene data show CDR1 as DFQATT and CDR2 as SNEGSKA (reference sequence). Unmatched junction bases numbered 11, after V lost 2 bases and J lost 2 bases. The CDR3 protein is CSARPGTSGSTSPYNEQFF. DNA of the CDR3: TGCAGTGCTAGACCCGGGACTAGCGGGAGTACTTCCCCCTACAATGAGCAGTTCTTC.

As DNA, the CDR3 is TGTGCCAGCAGCACCGGAGGACAGGTATTCACTGAAGCTTTCTTT. It translates to CASSTGGQVFTEAFF. The J gene is TRBJ1-1, the V gene TRBV28; 7 bases are shared with TRBD1. V was clipped by 6 bases and J by 4 bases; unmatched bases: 11. Germline loops: CDR1 MDHEN, CDR2 SYDVKM. This CDR3 comprises 15 residues.

CDR3 DNA: TGTGCCAGCAGCCTCCCCCCTCGGAACATTCAGTACTTC. Protein: CASSLPPRNIQYF. The rearrangement links TRBV28 to TRBJ2-4; no reliable D call. The CDR3 spans 13 residues. Germline V gives CDR1 MDHEN, CDR2 SYDVKM. The V end lost 6 bases, the J end lost 7 bases, and 13 bases lay between the germline ends.

This clonotype is judged large. The chain carries TRBV27 and TRBJ2-7; weak D call: TRBD1 (6 bases). Per the germline V gene, CDR1 is MNHEY and CDR2 is SMNVEV (reference sequence). V was clipped by 4 bases and J by 5 bases, with 12 bases between them. CDR3 length: 13 amino acids. DNA of the CDR3: TGTGCCAGCAGTTGGGGGCAGGGTAACGAGCAGTACGTC. It is translated as CASSWGQGNEQYV.

The chain couples TRBV4-2 to TRBJ2-7; weak D call: TRBD1 (5 bases). CDR3 size: 14 residues. CDR1 LGHNA and CDR2 YNFKEQ come from the germline V gene. Trimming took off 0 bases at V and 1 base at J, with 7 bases between the two ends. CDR3 sequence: CASSQDDSSYEQYF. CDR3 in DNA: TGTGCCAGCAGCCAAGATGACAGTTCCTACGAGCAGTACTTC.